These T cell receptor beta chains were read from a single sample in a study of beta chain features in type 1 diabetes. This table comes from immunoSEQ multiplex PCR, and its TCRdb copy is limited to in-frame clones, with some not included. Of 200,000 to 250,000 clones detected, over 12% appear once; the ten largest clones hold roughly 0.024%. Sequenced input: naive CD4+ T cells from blood. Receptors were obtained from a woman between 35 and 50 years old in good health. CDR3s include the opening cysteine and the closing phenylalanine or tryptophan. A D gene is named only where the DNA matches it firmly. Not every row has a clone size; where given, it reads once, few, many or a size class.

J | V | D | length | size | CDR3 | DNA
TRBJ2-1 | TRBV5-1 | - | 16 | - | CASKLRGGAVYNEQFF | TGCGCCAGCAAACTGAGAGGGGGGGCCGTGTACAATGAGCAGTTCTTC
TRBJ2-3 | TRBV10-3 | - | 16 | few | CAILAAGEGNTDTQYF | TGTGCCATCTTGGCGGCGGGCGAGGGAAACACAGATACGCAGTATTTT
TRBJ2-1 | TRBV12-5 | - | 13 | - | CASVPLNRDLQFF | TGTGCTAGTGTTCCCCTAAACCGGGACTTGCAGTTCTTC
TRBJ1-5 | TRBV11-2 | - | 14 | few | CASSLQGYRQPQHF | TGTGCCAGCAGCTTACAGGGGTATCGTCAGCCCCAGCATTTT
TRBJ2-5 | TRBV9 | TRBD2 | 14 | - | CASSVVSGGVTQYF | TGTGCCAGCAGCGTAGTTAGCGGGGGTGTGACCCAGTACTTC
TRBJ2-7 | TRBV18 | - | 16 | few | CASSPGGLPAPYEQYF | TGTGCCAGCTCACCAGGCGGCCTACCTGCCCCCTACGAGCAGTACTTC
TRBJ2-3 | TRBV7-2 | TRBD2 | 15 | - | CASSSPGTSVHTQYF | TGTGCCAGCAGCTCCCCCGGGACTAGCGTCCATACGCAGTATTTT
TRBJ2-3 | TRBV5-1 | - | 15 | - | CASRAHQTSTDTQYF | TGCGCCAGCAGGGCCCACCAGACTAGCACAGATACGCAGTATTTT
TRBJ2-5 | TRBV11-2 | TRBD1 | 14 | few | CASSSGQAQETQYF | TGTGCCAGCAGCTCCGGACAGGCTCAAGAGACCCAGTACTTC
TRBJ1-6 | TRBV29-1 | - | 13 | many | CSVALTDNSPLHF | TGCAGCGTTGCATTGACAGATAATTCACCCCTCCACTTT
TRBJ1-5 | TRBV6-6 | - | 14 | few | CASSYSGGHQPQHF | TGTGCCAGCAGTTACTCAGGGGGACATCAGCCCCAGCATTTT
TRBJ1-6 | TRBV1 | - | 18 | - | CTSSQDLRGGRSHSPLHF | TGCACCAGCAGCCAAGATCTAAGGGGGGGCCGCTCTCATTCACCCCTCCACTTT
TRBJ1-1 | TRBV19 | TRBD1 | 14 | - | CASSIGRTGAEAFF | TGTGCCAGTAGTATAGGTCGGACAGGAGCTGAAGCTTTCTTT
TRBJ2-7 | TRBV6-5 | TRBD1 | 14 | - | CASAMTGHSYEQYF | TGTGCCAGCGCCATGACAGGGCACTCCTACGAGCAGTACTTC
TRBJ2-3 | TRBV29-1 | TRBD2 | 11 | few | CGYGGGDTQYF | TGCGGATACGGGGGGGGAGATACGCAGTATTTT
TRBJ2-3 | TRBV5-1 | TRBD2 | 16 | - | CASSPRTGEGTDTQYF | TGCGCCAGCAGCCCTAGGACGGGGGAGGGTACAGATACGCAGTATTTT
TRBJ2-1 | TRBV5-4 | TRBD2 | 17 | - | CASSLALGGGAGNEQFF | TGTGCCAGCAGCTTGGCCCTCGGCGGGGGGGCTGGCAATGAGCAGTTCTTC
TRBJ1-3 | TRBV7-9 | TRBD1 | 16 | few | CASSSRGTESGNTIYF | TGTGCCAGCAGCTCCCGCGGGACAGAGTCTGGAAACACCATATATTTT
TRBJ2-7 | TRBV6-5 | - | 13 | - | CATRGTYSYEQYF | TGTGCCACAAGGGGTACGTACTCCTACGAGCAGTACTTC
TRBJ2-7 | TRBV5-1 | TRBD2 | 12 | - | CAETGGSYEQYF | TGCGCCGAAACGGGGGGGTCTTACGAGCAGTACTTC
TRBJ2-7 | TRBV4-1 | TRBD2 | 17 | - | CASSQDPSSGFSYEQYF | TGCGCCAGCAGCCAAGATCCGTCTAGCGGGTTTTCCTACGAGCAGTACTTC
TRBJ1-5 | TRBV7-2 | - | 16 | few | CASSLNRMGSNQPQHF | TGTGCCAGCAGCCTCAATCGGATGGGCAGCAATCAGCCCCAGCATTTT
TRBJ1-2 | TRBV7-9 | TRBD1 | 14 | - | CASSLPRQGGGYTF | TGTGCCAGCAGCTTACCCAGACAGGGTGGGGGCTACACCTTC
TRBJ2-2 | TRBV27 | - | 13 | - | CASRSLVGGELFF | TGTGCCAGCAGGTCCCTAGTAGGCGGGGAGCTGTTTTTT
TRBJ1-1 | TRBV6-1 | - | 15 | - | CASRVGGRPNTEAFF | TGTGCCAGCAGGGTGGGAGGCAGGCCGAACACTGAAGCTTTCTTT
TRBJ2-7 | TRBV15 | - | 16 | - | CATSRASWGETYEQYF | TGTGCCACCAGCAGAGCCTCGTGGGGGGAGACCTACGAGCAGTACTTC
TRBJ2-5 | TRBV7-2 | TRBD1 | 13 | few | CASSRGTGETQYF | TGTGCCAGCAGCCGGGGGACAGGAGAGACCCAGTACTTC
TRBJ2-7 | TRBV20-1 | TRBD1 | 11 | - | CSASRGNEQYF | TGCAGTGCTAGCAGGGGGAACGAGCAGTACTTC
TRBJ2-1 | TRBV9 | TRBD1 | 14 | - | CASSVAQGAREQFF | TGTGCCAGCAGCGTAGCGCAGGGGGCTAGGGAGCAGTTCTTC
TRBJ1-4 | TRBV29-1 | TRBD1 | 14 | - | CSVLGQGSNEKLFF | TGCAGCGTCCTCGGACAGGGTTCCAATGAAAAACTGTTTTTT
TRBJ1-5 | TRBV6-5 | - | 13 | few | CASSYSRGQPQHF | TGTGCCAGCAGTTACTCAAGGGGGCAGCCCCAGCATTTT
TRBJ1-1 | TRBV14 | - | 11 | many | CASSKREEAFF | TGTGCCAGCAGCAAACGGGAAGAAGCTTTCTTT
TRBJ2-5 | TRBV5-1 | - | 13 | - | CASSLEGRETQYF | TGCGCCAGCAGCTTGGAGGGGCGGGAGACCCAGTACTTC
TRBJ2-4 | TRBV6-4 | TRBD2 | 14 | few | CASSDGLAGGFEYF | TGTGCCAGCAGTGACGGGCTAGCGGGGGGCTTCGAGTACTTC
TRBJ2-7 | TRBV18 | - | 14 | few | CASSPKRGSYEQYF | TGTGCCAGCTCACCAAAAAGGGGATCCTACGAGCAGTACTTC
TRBJ2-2 | TRBV19 | TRBD1 | 15 | few | CASSKTDRGAGELFF | TGTGCCAGTAGTAAGACGGACAGGGGGGCCGGGGAGCTGTTTTTT
TRBJ2-1 | TRBV6-1 | TRBD2 | 15 | - | CASSVERGAVGEQFF | TGTGCCAGCAGTGTCGAGCGGGGGGCCGTTGGTGAGCAGTTCTTC
TRBJ1-1 | TRBV2 | - | 12 | - | CASFQQGTEAFF | TGTGCCAGCTTCCAACAGGGCACTGAAGCTTTCTTT
TRBJ2-1 | TRBV19 | - | 15 | few | CASSTTVVSYNEQFF | TGTGCCAGTAGTACCACAGTCGTCTCCTACAATGAGCAGTTCTTC
TRBJ2-2 | TRBV13 | TRBD1 | 17 | few | CASSPTGGQGLTRGLFF | TGTGCCAGCAGCCCAACCGGTGGACAGGGTCTTACGAGGGGGCTGTTTTTT
TRBJ2-1 | TRBV18 | - | 16 | - | CASSPREGEVYNEQFF | TGTGCCAGCTCACCACGCGAAGGGGAAGTTTACAATGAGCAGTTCTTC
TRBJ2-2 | TRBV7-2 | TRBD2 | 19 | - | CASSFRWVLAGGVTGELFF | TGTGCCAGCAGCTTTCGTTGGGTGCTCGCGGGGGGCGTCACCGGGGAGCTGTTTTTT
TRBJ2-3 | TRBV7-9 | TRBD2 | 17 | few | CASRSIRTSGGPDTQYF | TGTGCCAGCAGATCTATTCGGACTAGCGGGGGACCAGATACGCAGTATTTT
TRBJ2-4 | TRBV15 | TRBD2 | 13 | - | CATSPVWGGIQYF | TGTGCCACCAGCCCAGTCTGGGGGGGAATTCAGTACTTC